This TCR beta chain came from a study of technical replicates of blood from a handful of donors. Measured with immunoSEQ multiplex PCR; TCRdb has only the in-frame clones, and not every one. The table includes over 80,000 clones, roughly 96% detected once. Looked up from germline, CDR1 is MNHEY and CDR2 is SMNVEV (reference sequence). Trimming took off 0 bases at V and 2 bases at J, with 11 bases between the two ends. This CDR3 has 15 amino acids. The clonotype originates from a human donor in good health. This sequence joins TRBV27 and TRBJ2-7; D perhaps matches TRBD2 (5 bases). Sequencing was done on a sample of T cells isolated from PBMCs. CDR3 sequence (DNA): TGTGCCAGCAGTTTATCCGGCGGGTACCCCTACGAGCAGTACTTC. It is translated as CASSLSGGYPYEQYF.